This T cell receptor beta chain stems from a study of a mutant IDH1 vaccine in newly diagnosed glioma. Looking at the study overall: Treated patients comprised roughly 60% males and around 40% females, mean age about 44 years.

Study-level points and caveats: Top-clonotype changes in peripheral T cells seemed unrelated to pseudoprogression.

Time point specified: baseline, week 1 (first vaccination visit). Indicated treatment: pre-vaccination baseline after standard-of-care therapy. In regard to this clone: The antigen is unknown. Other DNA sequences of this sample code for an identical CDR3.

Produced via immunoSEQ multiplex PCR; TCRdb's table is partial and in-frame only. The profile shows more than 80,000 clones, roughly 85% of them singletons. Material: PBMCs, obtained from a glioma patient treated with radiotherapy, temozolomide or both. The clonotype was recovered from a woman between 50 and 59 years old with glioma.

CDR3 DNA: TGTGCCAGCAGCGCCGACAGTAGCAATCAGCCCCAGCATTTT. As protein: CASSADSSNQPQHF. The genes are TRBV9 and TRBJ1-5; a possible D gene is TRBD1 (5 bases). Trimming took 3 bases from V and 0 from J, leaving 7 bases between them. The germline CDR1 and CDR2 sequences are SGDLS and YYNGEE. The CDR3 consists of 14 residues. Based on the CDR3 plus reference TRBV9 and TRBJ1-5, the full variable domain is DSGVTQTPKHLITATGQRVTLRCSPRSGDLSVYWYQQSLDQGLQFLIQYYNGEERAKGNILERFSAQQFPDLHSELNLSSLELGDSALYFCASSADSSNQPQHFGDGTRLSIL.